Listed here is a single T cell receptor (beta chain). As yet, its antigen is unknown. Sequencing used immunoSEQ multiplex PCR; TCRdb keeps in-frame clones, though not all of them. Of about 93,000 clones listed, just under 90% are singletons. The data are from a study of T cell responses to AZD1222 COVID-19 vaccine. Study-level findings and limits: Within unmutated variant regions lay the reported targets of nearly half of spike-specific TCRs. Donors in the cohort were predominantly white British and more often female, and clonal diversity was possibly underestimated. The repertoires were collected only after the peak T cell response. Distributed over spike, vaccine-associated CD4 TCRs predominated at 160-218 and 743-854.

The germline V and J ends were trimmed by 0 bases and 4 bases, with 3 bases remaining between them. The germline gives CDR1 LNHNV, CDR2 YYDKDF (reference sequence). The CDR3 contains 13 residues. The input for sequencing was peripheral blood, taken on day 0 of MenACWY control vaccination. The genes are TRBV15 and TRBJ2-2; D uncertain. The receptor's source is an adult in good health. The CDR3: CATSRDVTGELFF. The CDR3 DNA is TGTGCCACCAGCAGAGATGTCACCGGGGAGCTGTTTTTT. Complete variable domain (other parts from reference TRBV15 and TRBJ2-2): DAMVIQNPRYQVTQFGKPVTLSCSQTLNHNVMYWYQQKSSQAPKLLFHYYDKDFNNEADTPDNFQSRRPNTSFCFLDIRSPGLGDTAMYLCATSRDVTGELFFGEGSRLTVL.